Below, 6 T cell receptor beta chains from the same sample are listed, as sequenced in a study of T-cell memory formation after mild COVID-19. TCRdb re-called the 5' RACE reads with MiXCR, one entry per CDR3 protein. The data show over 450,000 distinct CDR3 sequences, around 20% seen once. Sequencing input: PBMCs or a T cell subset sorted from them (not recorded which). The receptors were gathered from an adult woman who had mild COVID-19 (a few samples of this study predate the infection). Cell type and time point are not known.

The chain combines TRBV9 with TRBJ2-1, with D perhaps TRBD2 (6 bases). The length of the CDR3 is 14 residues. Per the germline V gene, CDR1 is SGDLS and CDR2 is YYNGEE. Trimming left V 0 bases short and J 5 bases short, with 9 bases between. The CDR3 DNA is TGTGCCAGCAGCGTAGGATGGGGGGACAATGAGCAGTTCTTC. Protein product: CASSVGWGDNEQFF.

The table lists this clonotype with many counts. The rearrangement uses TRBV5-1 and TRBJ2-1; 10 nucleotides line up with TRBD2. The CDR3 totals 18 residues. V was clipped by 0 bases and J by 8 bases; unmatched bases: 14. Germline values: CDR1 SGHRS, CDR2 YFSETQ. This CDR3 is CASSLAKLAGGMVDEQFF. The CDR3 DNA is TGCGCCAGCAGCTTGGCCAAGTTAGCGGGGGGCATGGTAGATGAGCAGTTCTTC.

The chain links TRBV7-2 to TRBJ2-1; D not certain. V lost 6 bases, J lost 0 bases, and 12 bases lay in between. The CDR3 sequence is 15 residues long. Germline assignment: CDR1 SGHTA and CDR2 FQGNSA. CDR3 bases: TGTGCCAGCAGGTCAGACCGCAACTCCTACAATGAGCAGTTCTTC. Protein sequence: CASRSDRNSYNEQFF.

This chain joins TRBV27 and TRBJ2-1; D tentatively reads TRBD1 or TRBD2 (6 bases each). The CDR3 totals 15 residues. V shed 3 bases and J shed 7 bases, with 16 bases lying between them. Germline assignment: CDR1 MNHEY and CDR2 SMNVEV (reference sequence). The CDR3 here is CASSLYGGHRNEQFF. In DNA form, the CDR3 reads TGTGCCAGCAGTTTGTACGGGGGCCACAGGAATGAGCAGTTCTTC.

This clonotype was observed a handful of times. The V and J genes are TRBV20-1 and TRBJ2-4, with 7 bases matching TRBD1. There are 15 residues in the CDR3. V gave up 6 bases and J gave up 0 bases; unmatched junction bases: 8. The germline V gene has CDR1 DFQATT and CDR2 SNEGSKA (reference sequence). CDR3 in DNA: TGCAGTGCCTACCTCGGGACAGAAGCCAAAAACATTCAGTACTTC. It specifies CSAYLGTEAKNIQYF.

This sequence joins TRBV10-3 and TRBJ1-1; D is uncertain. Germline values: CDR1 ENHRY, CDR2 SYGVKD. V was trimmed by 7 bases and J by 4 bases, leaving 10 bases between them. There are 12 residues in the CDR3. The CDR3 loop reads CAIKGSGTEAFF. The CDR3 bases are TGTGCCATCAAAGGGTCGGGCACTGAAGCTTTCTTT.